This T cell receptor (beta chain) was sequenced in a study of T cells in Graves' hyperthyroidism and ophthalmopathy. Germline V CDR1 and CDR2: GTSNPN, SVGIG (reference sequence). Trimming took 5 bases from V and 4 from J; bases not matched to a gene: 4. The CDR3 consists of 12 residues. Graves' hyperthyroidism qualified as stable when ophthalmopathy did not progress within 18 months. Hyperthyroidism, newly diagnosed and lasting under 2 months, affected patients aged 18 to 65. RNA transcripts served as the template for amplifying TCR beta CDR3 regions. The HTBI primer set was used in a first-round RT-PCR of the TCR CDR3. TCRdb re-called the multiplex PCR reads through MiXCR, storing one row per CDR3 protein. The sample shows approximately 400,000 distinct CDR3 sequences, 15% to 17% of them seen only once. This clonotype was seen many times. Antigen: not known. Notes on the study in general: Also found in blood were most expanded thyroid clonotypes above 0.001.

This receptor was obtained from a young woman with Graves' hyperthyroidism. The sequenced material came from blood. The chain combines TRBV30 with TRBJ2-7; 8 bases line up with TRBD2. This CDR3 is CAWGSGTYEQYF. CDR3 DNA: TGTGCCTGGGGTAGCGGGACATACGAGCAGTACTTC. Using reference TRBV30 and TRBJ2-7 for the parts outside the CDR3, the full variable domain is SQTIHQWPATLVQPVGSPLSLECTVEGTSNPNLYWYRQAAGRGLQLLFYSVGIGQISSEVPQNLSASRPQDRQFILSSKKLLLSDSGFYLCAWGSGTYEQYFGPGTRLTVT.